This entry lists 8 T cell receptor beta chains sequenced from one sample in a study of T cells in Graves' hyperthyroidism and ophthalmopathy. What was amplified from RNA transcripts were TCR beta CDR3 regions. Primed by the HTBI set, a first-round RT-PCR was run on the TCR CDR3. One entry per CDR3 protein results from TCRdb running MiXCR on the multiplex PCR reads. The data contain about 600,000 distinct CDR3 sequences, 14% of them singletons. The sequenced sample consisted of blood. The receptors stem from a woman younger than 30 with Graves' ophthalmopathy.

The chain links TRBV9 to TRBJ1-1, with D unclear. This CDR3 is 16 amino acids long. CDR1 SGDLS and CDR2 YYNGEE come from the germline V gene. The V and J ends lost 0 bases and 1 base respectively, with 13 bases between them. The CDR3 DNA is TGTGCCAGCAGCGTAGAGGCGCCGGGAACGAACACTGAAGCTTTCTTT. Translated, it gives CASSVEAPGTNTEAFF.

This clonotype was counted at least ten times. This chain joins TRBV6-1 and TRBJ2-3; D remains ambiguous. Trimming removed 2 bases at V and 5 bases at J, with 5 bases between. This CDR3 is built from 12 residues. Germline lookup yields CDR1 MNHNS and CDR2 SASEGT. The CDR3 region has the DNA TGTGCCAGCAGTGAAAAACTAGATACGCAGTATTTT. This translates into CASSEKLDTQYF.

V gene TRBV4-1 combines with J gene TRBJ1-4; D perhaps matches TRBD1 (6 bases). Trimming took 7 bases from V and 5 from J, leaving 26 bases between them. The CDR3 extends over 18 amino acids. Germline CDR1 reads MGHRA; CDR2 reads YSYEKL. CDR3 nucleotides: TGCGCCAGCACCACAAGACCTTCCAGGGACACACCCAATGAAAAACTGTTTTTT. Protein: CASTTRPSRDTPNEKLFF.

This clonotype was recorded a few times. This chain links TRBV14 with TRBJ2-7, with D maybe TRBD2 (6 bases). V dropped 2 bases and J dropped 1 base, with 15 bases sitting between them. CDR1 is SGHDN and CDR2 is FVKESK in the germline V gene. CDR3 length: 16 residues. The CDR3 DNA sequence: TGTGCCAGCAGCCAACGGTGGCGGGAAAGATCCTACGAGCAGTACTTC. It translates to CASSQRWRERSYEQYF.

This clonotype has more than one count but fewer than ten. J is TRBJ2-1 and V is TRBV14; D possibly matches TRBD1 or TRBD2 (5 bases each). CDR1 SGHDN and CDR2 FVKESK come from the germline V gene. Trimming removed 0 bases at V and 12 bases at J, with 12 bases between. The CDR3 is 13 amino acids. The CDR3 DNA reads as TGTGCCAGCAGCCAAGATGGGGGAAGGTCGCAGTTCTTC. Amino acids: CASSQDGGRSQFF.

This clonotype was seen at least ten times. The chain couples TRBV11-3 to TRBJ2-1; no reliable D call. The CDR3 is 12 residues long. With 2 bases removed from V and 9 bases from J, the gap between germline ends came to 8 bases. Germline loops: CDR1 SGHNT, CDR2 YENEEA. The CDR3 reads CASSLRNGEQFF. CDR3 nucleotides: TGTGCCAGCAGCTTACGGAATGGTGAGCAGTTCTTC.

There are many counts of this clonotype. The rearrangement uses TRBV27 and TRBJ2-7; D may be TRBD1 (6 bases). The CDR3 runs to 18 residues. Trimming removed 6 bases from V and 9 bases from J, with 33 bases in between. Germline CDR1 is MNHEY and CDR2 is SMNVEV (reference sequence). CDR3 DNA sequence: TGTGCCAGCAGCTCTATGTATGACAGGTTTCTACTTCCCCCTGTGCAGTACTTC. Translating it yields CASSSMYDRFLLPPVQYF.

This clonotype was seen at least ten times. This chain joins TRBV6-5 and TRBJ1-1; no reliable D call. The CDR3 length is 15 residues. Per germline, CDR1 MNHEY and CDR2 SVGAGI. V was pared by 0 bases and J by 0 bases, with 8 bases between. CDR3 in amino acids: CASSYSSAMNTEAFF. The CDR3 DNA reads as TGTGCCAGCAGTTACTCGTCGGCAATGAACACTGAAGCTTTCTTT.